This is a list of T cell receptor beta chains from one sample in a study of blood T cell repertoires in COVID-19. Clones were read by immunoSEQ multiplex PCR, and TCRdb kept only the in-frame ones, dropping some. Altogether over 50,000 clones are present, around 90% being singletons, with the ten largest covering about 3.4%. Sequenced sample: peripheral blood. Receptors originate from a man aged 50 to 59 with active COVID-19. Both conserved end residues are trimmed from each CDR3. Each record gives: V gene, J gene, CDR3 protein.

>TRBV29-1|TRBJ2-7
SARSIRGNYEQY
>TRBV6-5|TRBJ1-2
ASSFGNVYGYT
>TRBV2|TRBJ1-6
ASTPGGGGSPLH
>TRBV2|TRBJ2-1
ASEGFTGVAYNEQF
>TRBV14|TRBJ2-3
ASSQQDTQY
>TRBV10-3|TRBJ1-2
AISDQEDGCT
>TRBV11-2|TRBJ2-2
ASSSGTLYTGELF
>TRBV7-9|TRBJ1-2
ASSSGQIYGYT
>TRBV19|TRBJ1-4
ASSISGAGEKLF
>TRBV6-5|TRBJ2-2
ASSPLGQNTGELF
>TRBV30|TRBJ1-5
AWSTGTVGQPQH
>TRBV6-5|TRBJ2-7
ASEGGGSYEQY
>TRBV6-5|TRBJ2-7
ASSSQRTGSYEQY
>TRBV7-2|TRBJ1-2
ASSSSGGSYGYT
>TRBV15|TRBJ2-5
ATSRDSRLAGRETQY
>TRBV24-1|TRBJ2-7
ATGRGFYEQY
>TRBV6-5|TRBJ2-4
ASPRGGIQY
>TRBV7-7|TRBJ2-5
ASSPLDRGTQETQY
>TRBV18|TRBJ1-3
ASSPPTAGNTIY
>TRBV5-6|TRBJ1-2
ASSLGTDYGYT
>TRBV24-1|TRBJ1-5
ATSDLQGTGGGPQH
>TRBV7-3|TRBJ1-1
ASSPGQNTEAF
>TRBV6-6|TRBJ1-6
ASRGGSNSPLH
>TRBV5-1|TRBJ1-4
ASSLTTGSSGREKLF
>TRBV20-1|TRBJ2-1
SASKPGGTEAYNEQF
>TRBV19|TRBJ1-6
ASSIEAMSPLH
>TRBV29-1|TRBJ1-2
SVATAGGYT
>TRBV3-1/TRBV3-2|TRBJ2-1
ASSPVRLGGYNEQF
>TRBV7-2|TRBJ2-1
ASSYGGAGGQRLQF
>TRBV13|TRBJ2-2
ASSWRGLGPGELF
>TRBV7-2|TRBJ2-7
ASSQRGGQGSYEQY
>TRBV19|TRBJ1-1
ASSGGTAEAF
>TRBV10-3|TRBJ1-1
ATSERGENTEAF
>TRBV5-1|TRBJ2-5
ASSDLQETQY
>TRBV4-1|TRBJ2-7
ASSQASTYEQY
>TRBV2|TRBJ1-4
ASSDRTGEEKLF
>TRBV9|TRBJ1-3
ASSLPGTGTFSGNTIY
>TRBV6-1|TRBJ2-1
ASSVGRGAGGSSYNEQF
>TRBV7-2|TRBJ2-7
ASSLATGAYEQY
>TRBV12-5|TRBJ1-1
ASGLGTSEAF
>TRBV3-1/TRBV3-2|TRBJ1-4
ASSQGQGQGLF
>TRBV7-6|TRBJ2-1
ASSSRILQGRGGSSYNEQF
>TRBV29-1|TRBJ2-1
SVELYNEQF
>TRBV5-4|TRBJ1-3
ASSPGAERGNTIY
>TRBV3-1/TRBV3-2|TRBJ1-5
ASSQEGVNRQPQH
>TRBV29-1|TRBJ1-5
SVAWGDLQPQH
>TRBV10-3|TRBJ1-5
AISEDPGNNQPQH
>TRBV7-2|TRBJ2-7
ASSLVQGFSYEQY
>TRBV2|TRBJ2-2
ASLAGAGGNTGELF
>TRBV19|TRBJ2-2
ASSGGQGFAGELF
>TRBV11-3|TRBJ2-3
ASSLRTGGRDTQY
>TRBV5-1|TRBJ2-5
ASSLVGGQETQY
>TRBV2|TRBJ1-5
ASSDGTGGNQPQH
>TRBV6-2/TRBV6-3|TRBJ1-1
ASSYQGMNTEAF
>TRBV30|TRBJ1-2
ARTPGTGRSGYT
>TRBV12-1|TRBJ1-5
AEMRGKYSNQPQH
>TRBV6-2/TRBV6-3|TRBJ1-5
ASSYAYSRGGSNQPQH
>TRBV7-2|TRBJ1-1
ASSSTTYTEAF
>TRBV12-3/TRBV12-4|TRBJ2-1
ASSFNSYNEQF
>TRBV29-1|TRBJ1-1
SVGGGLRTEAF